These T cell receptor beta chains were read from a single sample in a study of T cells expressing NK-cell markers. Reanalyzing the 5' RACE reads, TCRdb keeps one entry per CDR3 protein, without DNA. The sample's table shows hundreds of thousands of distinct CDR3 sequences. What was sequenced was blood T cells: a sorted CD56 or NKG2C T cell subset, CD4+ or CD8+ T cells, or bulk PBMC T cells (not recorded which). The receptors derive from a young man in good health. Each CDR3 is given with its conserved first and last residue.

V: TRBV29-1; J: TRBJ2-2; CDR3: CSAVTSGNPGELFF
V: TRBV5-5; J: TRBJ2-1; CDR3: CASSFLGQGSYNEQFF
V: TRBV5-6; J: TRBJ2-7; CDR3: CASSLRQAFSYEQYF
V: TRBV20-1; J: TRBJ2-1; CDR3: CSAGTPSHEQFF
V: TRBV24-1; J: TRBJ2-5; CDR3: CATSAVGQFGTQYF
V: TRBV7-9; J: TRBJ2-5; CDR3: CASSPPTSGNQETQYF
V: TRBV25-1; J: TRBJ2-1; CDR3: CASSAGKALDEQFF
V: TRBV5-1; J: TRBJ2-5; CDR3: CASSETGGFQETQYF
V: TRBV7-2; J: TRBJ2-7; CDR3: CASSPRGGRLAEQYF
V: TRBV7-8; J: TRBJ2-1; CDR3: CASSVPGPHEQFF
V: TRBV12-3/TRBV12-4; J: TRBJ2-7; CDR3: CASGETGDYEQYF
V: TRBV9; J: TRBJ2-7; CDR3: CASSVGGVTTMGEQYF
V: TRBV11-2; J: TRBJ1-1; CDR3: CASSLAQLRAEAFF
V: TRBV12-3/TRBV12-4; J: TRBJ2-3; CDR3: CANKMDPTDTQYF
V: TRBV29-1; J: TRBJ2-1; CDR3: CSATGGRDNEQFF
V: TRBV11-3; J: TRBJ1-2; CDR3: CASSSQRQGGGYTF
V: TRBV6-2/TRBV6-3; J: TRBJ2-1; CDR3: CASSYSISSNEQFF
V: TRBV27; J: TRBJ1-2; CDR3: CASSDRIPGHKGYTF
V: TRBV5-1; J: TRBJ2-1; CDR3: CASSLAWLAGEGQFF
V: TRBV20-1; J: TRBJ2-5; CDR3: CSARPPPGWETQYF
V: TRBV5-6; J: TRBJ2-5; CDR3: CASSSTSGEETQYF
V: TRBV15; J: TRBJ1-3; CDR3: CATKSSWDSGNTIYF
V: TRBV5-1; J: TRBJ1-2; CDR3: CASSLAGQGASGYTF
V: TRBV20-1; J: TRBJ1-1; CDR3: CSAARGSMNTEAFF
V: TRBV28; J: TRBJ2-2; CDR3: CASSLRPRRTSGRFTGELFF
V: TRBV6-2/TRBV6-3; J: TRBJ2-4; CDR3: CASSWMREGLGIQYF
V: TRBV12-3/TRBV12-4; J: TRBJ1-1; CDR3: CASSTGAEAFF
V: TRBV5-1; J: TRBJ2-1; CDR3: CASSLGGTSGNEQFF
V: TRBV12-3/TRBV12-4; J: TRBJ1-4; CDR3: CASMDREVVEKLFF
V: TRBV7-2; J: TRBJ2-3; CDR3: CASSLSTGVGTDTQYF
V: TRBV21-1; J: TRBJ2-5; CDR3: CASSILDRVGQETQYF
V: TRBV12-3/TRBV12-4; J: TRBJ2-3; CDR3: CASTPAGTTTDTQYF
V: TRBV20-1; J: TRBJ2-3; CDR3: CSARTGYTDTQYF
V: TRBV15; J: TRBJ2-3; CDR3: CATSRDVPGAGADTQYF
V: TRBV5-6; J: TRBJ2-4; CDR3: CASSLGQGHIQYF
V: TRBV7-2; J: TRBJ2-4; CDR3: CASSLSKVGALAKNIQYF
V: TRBV9; J: TRBJ2-1; CDR3: CASSPHSDEQFF
V: TRBV5-8; J: TRBJ1-4; CDR3: CASSLLRTGTGEKLFF
V: TRBV6-5; J: TRBJ1-2; CDR3: CASKRGGGNGYTF
V: TRBV9; J: TRBJ2-7; CDR3: CASSVARLGEQYF
V: TRBV6-1; J: TRBJ2-3; CDR3: CASSEGGRDTQYF
V: TRBV15; J: TRBJ1-1; CDR3: CATSRDTREGSTEAFF
V: TRBV7-8; J: TRBJ2-3; CDR3: CASSSDRDRFTDTQYF
V: TRBV12-3/TRBV12-4; J: TRBJ1-1; CDR3: CASSLQGTPTEAFF
V: TRBV27; J: TRBJ1-5; CDR3: CASSPTGWGSNQPQHF
V: TRBV29-1; J: TRBJ2-5; CDR3: CSVEWGWKRDNGETQYF
V: TRBV28; J: TRBJ2-3; CDR3: CASTIWGKGATDTQYF
V: TRBV24-1; J: TRBJ1-5; CDR3: CATSGGGSNQPQHF
V: TRBV7-8; J: TRBJ2-1; CDR3: CASSLYRGGSNEQFF
V: TRBV10-3; J: TRBJ2-1; CDR3: CAISEERGVDEQFF
V: TRBV9; J: TRBJ2-1; CDR3: CASSVGAGSGHQRIYNEQFF
V: TRBV12-3/TRBV12-4; J: TRBJ2-5; CDR3: CASSRPRQSQETQYF